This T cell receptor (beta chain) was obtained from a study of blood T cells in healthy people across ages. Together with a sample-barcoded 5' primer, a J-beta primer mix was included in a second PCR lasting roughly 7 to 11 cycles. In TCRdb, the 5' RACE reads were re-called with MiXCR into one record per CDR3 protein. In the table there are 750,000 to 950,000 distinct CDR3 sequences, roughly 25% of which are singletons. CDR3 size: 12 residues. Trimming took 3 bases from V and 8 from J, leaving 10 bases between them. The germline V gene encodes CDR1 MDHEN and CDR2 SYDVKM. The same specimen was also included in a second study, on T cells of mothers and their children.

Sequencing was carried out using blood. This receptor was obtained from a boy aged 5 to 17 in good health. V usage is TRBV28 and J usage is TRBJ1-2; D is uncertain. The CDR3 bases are TGTGCCAGCAGTTTTACCCTGGGAGGCTACACCTTC. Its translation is CASSFTLGGYTF.